This TCR beta chain was sequenced during a study of cytomegalovirus exposure and HLA in healthy donors. In the study overall: Earlier, 150 million to 200 million T cells were analyzed, and more than 100 million unique TCR beta sequences were found among them.

PCR employed 60 Vbeta and 13 Jbeta primers. This table comes from immunoSEQ multiplex PCR, and its TCRdb copy is limited to in-frame clones, with some not included. Of 120,000 to 150,000 clones in the sample, about 78% are singletons; the top ten hold less than 3.5%. V trimming: 3 bases; J trimming: 4 bases; junction bases outside the gene matches: 2. CDR1 and CDR2 (germline): ENHRY, SYGVKD. This CDR3 is 13 amino acids long. The chain links TRBV10-3 to TRBJ2-5; 7 bases line up with TRBD1. This TCR came from a male donor in good health and CMV-seronegative. Input material: PBMCs. The chain's CDR3 is CAISENRGETQYF. The CDR3 DNA follows: TGTGCCATCAGTGAAAACAGGGGAGAGACCCAGTACTTC.